Below, one T cell receptor (beta chain) is given with its context. The data belong to a study of T cells in Graves' hyperthyroidism and ophthalmopathy. CDR1 and CDR2 (germline): SQVTM, ANQGSEA. The germline V and J ends were trimmed by 4 bases and 3 bases, with 10 bases remaining between them. CDR3 length: 12 residues. Amplified TCR beta CDR3 regions derived from RNA transcripts. Initially, a first-round RT-PCR of the TCR CDR3 employed the HTBI primer set. TCRdb recomputed calls from the multiplex PCR reads with MiXCR, one row per CDR3 protein. Of 550,000 to 600,000 distinct CDR3 sequences listed, about 43% are singletons.

The sample taken for sequencing was peripheral blood or thyroid tissue (not recorded which). The source of this sequence is an adult woman with Graves' disease, either hyperthyroidism or ophthalmopathy (not recorded which). V and J are TRBV29-1 and TRBJ2-7; D possibly corresponds to TRBD2 (5 bases). The CDR3 here is CSVGLTLYEQYF. The CDR3 DNA follows: TGCAGCGTTGGACTAACCCTCTACGAGCAGTACTTC.